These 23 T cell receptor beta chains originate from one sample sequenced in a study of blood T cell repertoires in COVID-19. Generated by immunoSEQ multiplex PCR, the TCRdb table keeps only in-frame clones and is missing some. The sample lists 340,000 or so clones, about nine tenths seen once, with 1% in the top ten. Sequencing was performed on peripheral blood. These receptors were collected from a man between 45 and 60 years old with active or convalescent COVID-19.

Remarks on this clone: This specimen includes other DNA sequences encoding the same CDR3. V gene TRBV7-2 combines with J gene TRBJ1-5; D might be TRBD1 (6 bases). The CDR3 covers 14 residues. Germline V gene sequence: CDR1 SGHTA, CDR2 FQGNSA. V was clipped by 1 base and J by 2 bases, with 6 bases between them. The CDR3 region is CASSLDRGNQPQHF. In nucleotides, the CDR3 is TGTGCCAGCAGCTTAGACAGGGGCAATCAGCCCCAGCATTTT.

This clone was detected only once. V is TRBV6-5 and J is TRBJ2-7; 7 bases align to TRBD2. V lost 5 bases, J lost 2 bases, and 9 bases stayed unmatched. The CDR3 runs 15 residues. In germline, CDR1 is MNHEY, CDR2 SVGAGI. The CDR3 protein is CASSPTQGGTYEQYF. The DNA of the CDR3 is TGTGCCAGCAGTCCCACCCAGGGAGGGACCTACGAGCAGTACTTC.

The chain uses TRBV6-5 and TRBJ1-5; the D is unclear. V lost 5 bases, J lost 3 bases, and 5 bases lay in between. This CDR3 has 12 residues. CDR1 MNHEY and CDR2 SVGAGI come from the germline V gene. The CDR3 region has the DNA TGTGCCAGCAGTACTGACAATCAGCCCCAGCATTTT. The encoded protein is CASSTDNQPQHF.

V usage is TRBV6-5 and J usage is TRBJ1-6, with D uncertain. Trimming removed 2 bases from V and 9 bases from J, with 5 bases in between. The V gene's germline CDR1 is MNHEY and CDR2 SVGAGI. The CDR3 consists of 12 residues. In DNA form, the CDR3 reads TGTGCCAGCAGTTACCGGAGTTCACCCCTCCACTTT. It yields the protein CASSYRSSPLHF.

Written as DNA, the CDR3 is TGTGCCAGCAGTGCGGGATTTACTGGAAACACCATATATTTT. Translation: CASSAGFTGNTIYF. The V call is TRBV28, the J call TRBJ1-3; D ambiguous. The ends were cut back, 5 bases at V and 2 bases at J, with 10 bases in the middle. Germline V gene lookup returns CDR1 MDHEN and CDR2 SYDVKM. The CDR3 runs to 14 residues.

CDR3 loop: CSARRVYGYTF. The CDR3 region has the DNA TGCAGTGCTAGACGGGTCTATGGCTACACCTTC. The rearrangement joins TRBV20-1 to TRBJ1-2; D gene unclear. The CDR3 sequence is 11 residues long. The V and J ends lost 2 bases and 4 bases respectively, with 5 bases between them. Germline V lookup: CDR1 DFQATT, CDR2 SNEGSKA (reference sequence).

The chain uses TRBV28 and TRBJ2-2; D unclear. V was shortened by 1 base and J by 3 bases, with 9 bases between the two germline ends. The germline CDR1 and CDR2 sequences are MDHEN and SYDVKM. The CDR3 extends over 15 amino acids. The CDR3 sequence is CASSLSLRYTGELFF. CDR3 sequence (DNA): TGTGCCAGCAGTTTATCCCTGAGATACACCGGGGAGCTGTTTTTT.

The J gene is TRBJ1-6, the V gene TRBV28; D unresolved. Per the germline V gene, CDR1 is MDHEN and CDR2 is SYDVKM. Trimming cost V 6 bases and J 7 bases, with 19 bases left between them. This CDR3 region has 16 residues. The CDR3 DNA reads TGTGCCAGCAGCCCATCTTCAGATTACCTCAATTCACCCCTCCACTTT. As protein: CASSPSSDYLNSPLHF. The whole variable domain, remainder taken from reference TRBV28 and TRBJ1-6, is DVKVTQSSRYLVKRTGEKVFLECVQDMDHENMFWYRQDPGLGLRLIYFSYDVKMKEKGDIPEGYSVSREKKERFSLILESASTNQTSMYLCASSPSSDYLNSPLHFGNGTRLTVT.

The CDR3 nucleotides are TGTGCCATCAGTGAAGGGGGTGGGCAAGAGACCCAGTACTTC. This translates into CAISEGGGQETQYF. The genes are TRBV10-3 and TRBJ2-5, with a weak D call TRBD1 (6 bases). Germline CDR1 ENHRY, CDR2 SYGVKD. Between the trimmed V and J ends, which lost 3 bases and 2 bases, there was a span of 10 bases. The CDR3 loop spans 14 amino acids.

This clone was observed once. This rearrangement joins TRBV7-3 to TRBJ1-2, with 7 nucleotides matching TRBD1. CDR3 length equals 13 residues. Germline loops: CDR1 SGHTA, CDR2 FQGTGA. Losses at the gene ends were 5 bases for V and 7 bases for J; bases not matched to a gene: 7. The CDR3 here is CASSKNRGAGYTF. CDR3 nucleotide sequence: TGTGCCAGCAGCAAGAACAGGGGAGCTGGCTACACCTTC.

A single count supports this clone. This chain's CDR3 is CASSLAGTDLYNEQFF. For the CDR3, the DNA is TGTGCCAGCAGCTTGGCCGGGACAGACCTCTACAATGAGCAGTTCTTC. The chain has TRBV11-2 and TRBJ2-1, with 7 bases matching TRBD1. CDR1 is SGHAT and CDR2 is FQNNGV in the germline V gene. V trimming: 3 bases; J trimming: 3 bases; junction bases outside the gene matches: 8. CDR3 length: 16 amino acids.

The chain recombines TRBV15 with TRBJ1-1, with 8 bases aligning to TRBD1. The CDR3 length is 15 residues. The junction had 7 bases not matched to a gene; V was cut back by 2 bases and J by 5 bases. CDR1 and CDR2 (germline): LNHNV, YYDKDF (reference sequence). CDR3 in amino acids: CATSRNTGGKTEAFF. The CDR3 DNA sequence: TGTGCCACCAGCAGAAATACAGGGGGGAAGACTGAAGCTTTCTTT.

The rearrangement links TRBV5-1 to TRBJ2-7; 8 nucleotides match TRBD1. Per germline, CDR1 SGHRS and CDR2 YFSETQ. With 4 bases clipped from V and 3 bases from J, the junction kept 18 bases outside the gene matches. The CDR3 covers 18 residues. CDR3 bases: TGCGCCAGCAGCCAGCTCCGGGACAGGCTAATCCTAGGCTACGAGCAGTACTTC. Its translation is CASSQLRDRLILGYEQYF.

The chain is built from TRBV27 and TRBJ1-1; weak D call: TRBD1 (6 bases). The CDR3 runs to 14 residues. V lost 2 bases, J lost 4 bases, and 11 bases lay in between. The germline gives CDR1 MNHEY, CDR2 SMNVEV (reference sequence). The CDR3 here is CASSLNRVGTEAFF. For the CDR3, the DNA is TGTGCCAGCAGTTTAAACAGGGTGGGCACTGAAGCTTTCTTT.

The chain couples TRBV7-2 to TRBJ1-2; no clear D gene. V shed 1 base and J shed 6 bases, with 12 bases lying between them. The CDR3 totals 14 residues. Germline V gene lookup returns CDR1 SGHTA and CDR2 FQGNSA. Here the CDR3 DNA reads TGTGCCAGCAGCTTAGGGCCCGGGTTCGATGGCTACACCTTC. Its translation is CASSLGPGFDGYTF.

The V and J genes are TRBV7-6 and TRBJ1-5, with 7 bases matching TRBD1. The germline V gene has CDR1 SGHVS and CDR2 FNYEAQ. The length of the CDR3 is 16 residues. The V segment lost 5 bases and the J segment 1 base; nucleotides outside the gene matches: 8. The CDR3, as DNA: TGTGCCAGCAGCCCCTTGCCAGGGGGAAGCAATCAGCCCCAGCATTTT. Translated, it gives CASSPLPGGSNQPQHF.

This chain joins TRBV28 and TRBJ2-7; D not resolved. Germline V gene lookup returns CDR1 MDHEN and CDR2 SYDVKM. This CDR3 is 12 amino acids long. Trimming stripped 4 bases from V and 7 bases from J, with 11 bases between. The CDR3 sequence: CASSSPPREQYF. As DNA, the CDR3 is TGTGCCAGCAGTTCTCCTCCGAGGGAGCAGTACTTC. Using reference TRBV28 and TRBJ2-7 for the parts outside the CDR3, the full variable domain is DVKVTQSSRYLVKRTGEKVFLECVQDMDHENMFWYRQDPGLGLRLIYFSYDVKMKEKGDIPEGYSVSREKKERFSLILESASTNQTSMYLCASSSPPREQYFGPGTRLTVT.

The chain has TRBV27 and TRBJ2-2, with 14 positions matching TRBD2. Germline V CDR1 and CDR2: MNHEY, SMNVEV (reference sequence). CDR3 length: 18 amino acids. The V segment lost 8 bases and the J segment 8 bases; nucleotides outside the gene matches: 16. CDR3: CASRLAGGPGFVPGELFF. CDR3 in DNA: TGTGCCAGCCGACTAGCGGGAGGGCCGGGGTTCGTTCCAGGGGAGCTGTTTTTT.

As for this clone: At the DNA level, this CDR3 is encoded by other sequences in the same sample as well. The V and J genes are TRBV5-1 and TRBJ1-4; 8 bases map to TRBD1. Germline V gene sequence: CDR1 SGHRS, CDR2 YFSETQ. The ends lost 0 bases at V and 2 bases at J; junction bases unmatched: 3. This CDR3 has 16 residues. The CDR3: CASSLGQGLTNEKLFF. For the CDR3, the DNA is TGCGCCAGCAGCTTGGGACAGGGGCTGACTAATGAAAAACTGTTTTTT. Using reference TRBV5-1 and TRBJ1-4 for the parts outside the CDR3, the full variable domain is KAGVTQTPRYLIKTRGQQVTLSCSPISGHRSVSWYQQTPGQGLQFLFEYFSETQRNKGNFPGRFSGRQFSNSRSEMNVSTLELGDSALYLCASSLGQGLTNEKLFFGSGTQLSVL.

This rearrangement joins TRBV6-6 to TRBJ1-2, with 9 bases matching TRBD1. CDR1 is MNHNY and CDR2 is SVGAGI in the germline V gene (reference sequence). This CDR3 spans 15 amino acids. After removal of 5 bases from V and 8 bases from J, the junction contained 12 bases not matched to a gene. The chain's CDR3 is CASSRTLGQGHGYTF. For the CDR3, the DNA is TGTGCCAGCAGTCGAACCCTGGGACAGGGCCACGGCTACACCTTC.

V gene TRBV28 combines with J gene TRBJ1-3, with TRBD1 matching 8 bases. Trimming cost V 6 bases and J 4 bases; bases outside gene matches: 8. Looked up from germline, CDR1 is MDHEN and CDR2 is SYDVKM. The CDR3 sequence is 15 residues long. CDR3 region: CASSPGTGAGNTIYF. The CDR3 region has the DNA TGTGCCAGCAGCCCCGGGACAGGAGCGGGAAACACCATATATTTT.

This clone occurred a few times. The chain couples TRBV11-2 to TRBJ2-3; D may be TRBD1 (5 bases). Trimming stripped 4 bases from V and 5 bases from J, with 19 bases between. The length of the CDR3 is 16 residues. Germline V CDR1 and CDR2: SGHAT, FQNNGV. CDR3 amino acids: CASSSPRFPQGDTQYF. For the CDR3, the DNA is TGTGCCAGCAGCTCACCCAGGTTTCCCCAGGGAGATACGCAGTATTTT. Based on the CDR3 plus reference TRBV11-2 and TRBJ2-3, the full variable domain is EAGVAQSPRYKIIEKRQSVAFWCNPISGHATLYWYQQILGQGPKLLIQFQNNGVVDDSQLPKDRFSAERLKGVDSTLKIQPAKLEDSAVYLCASSSPRFPQGDTQYFGPGTRLTVL.

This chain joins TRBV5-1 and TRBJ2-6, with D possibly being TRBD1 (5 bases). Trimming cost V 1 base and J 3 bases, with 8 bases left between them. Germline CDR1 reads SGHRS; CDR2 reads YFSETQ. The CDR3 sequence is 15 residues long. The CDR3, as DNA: TGCGCCAGCAGCTTGCAAGGGGTTGGGGCCAACGTCCTGACTTTC. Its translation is CASSLQGVGANVLTF. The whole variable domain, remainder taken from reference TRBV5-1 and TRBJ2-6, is KAGVTQTPRYLIKTRGQQVTLSCSPISGHRSVSWYQQTPGQGLQFLFEYFSETQRNKGNFPGRFSGRQFSNSRSEMNVSTLELGDSALYLCASSLQGVGANVLTFGAGSRLTVL.